The rows below give T cell receptor beta chains drawn from one sample of a study of T cell responses to AZD1222 COVID-19 vaccine. The protocol was immunoSEQ multiplex PCR, while the TCRdb copy is restricted to in-frame clones and leaves out a portion. The table has roughly 120,000 clones, less than 90% seen once. The source material was peripheral blood, sampled on day 0 of AZD1222 vaccination. The source of these receptors is an adult in good health. Both conserved end residues are part of each CDR3. The D gene is left open where the match is weak. Part of the rows lack a size; the others show once, few, many or a class for expanded clones.

v_gene	d_gene	abundance	j_gene	CDR3nt	CDR3aa
TRBV5-1	NA	NA	TRBJ2-5	TGCGCCAGCAGTTCGGACGGGATGGCCCAAGAGACCCAGTACTTC	CASSSDGMAQETQYF
TRBV6-1	NA	NA	TRBJ1-3	TGTGCCAGCAGTGAACGGCGGGTCGGACAGCACGGAAACACCATATATTTT	CASSERRVGQHGNTIYF
TRBV11-3	TRBD2	NA	TRBJ2-1	TGTGCCAGCAGCCCCCAGCGGGAGGCGATGTATGAGCAGTTCTTC	CASSPQREAMYEQFF
TRBV9	NA	few	TRBJ1-3	TGTGCCAGCAGCCTACAGGCCGGCTCTGGAAACACCATATATTTT	CASSLQAGSGNTIYF
TRBV2	TRBD2	NA	TRBJ2-1	TGTGCCAGCAGTGACTCGGTAGGGCTAGCGGGAATGAATGAGCAGTTCTTC	CASSDSVGLAGMNEQFF
TRBV30	NA	NA	TRBJ1-4	TGTGCCTGGAGTATGGGACCGATTAATGAAAAACTGTTTTTT	CAWSMGPINEKLFF
TRBV19	TRBD2	NA	TRBJ2-1	TGTGCCAGTACCTCGGGACTAGCGGGAGGGGATGAGCAGTTCTTC	CASTSGLAGGDEQFF
TRBV19	TRBD1	NA	TRBJ1-2	TGTGCCAGTAGCCGGGACAGGGTCAACTATGGCTACACCTTC	CASSRDRVNYGYTF
TRBV5-5	NA	NA	TRBJ1-2	TGTGCCAGCAGCTGCCGGACGCTCCCGGAGGATGGCTACACCTTC	CASSCRTLPEDGYTF
TRBV27	NA	NA	TRBJ2-1	TGTGCCAGCAAAAATATCCATAGCTCCTACAATGAGCAGTTCTTC	CASKNIHSSYNEQFF
TRBV18	NA	NA	TRBJ1-2	TGTGCCAGCTCACCCGACCTTTATGGCTACACCTTC	CASSPDLYGYTF
TRBV27	NA	NA	TRBJ2-7	TGTGCCAGCAGTTTTGGGGCAGCTCGCGAGCAGTACTTC	CASSFGAAREQYF
TRBV28	NA	NA	TRBJ2-5	TGTGCCAGCAGCGGGCCCGGGGGCAGGGGGCAAGAGACCCAGTACTTC	CASSGPGGRGQETQYF
TRBV7-3	NA	NA	TRBJ2-2	TGTGCCAGCAGTAGGGACCCAGCGAACACCGGGGAGCTGTTTTTT	CASSRDPANTGELFF
TRBV28	NA	NA	TRBJ1-5	TGTGCCAGCAGTCGACAGGCCGCGGCTCAGCCCCAGCATTTT	CASSRQAAAQPQHF
TRBV30	NA	NA	TRBJ1-2	TGTGCCTGGAGTGGTGGGGGGACCCCCTATGGCTACACCTTC	CAWSGGGTPYGYTF
TRBV6-6	NA	NA	TRBJ2-7	TGTGCCAGCAGAGAGAGGGGCGGGTCCTACGAGCAGTACTTC	CASRERGGSYEQYF
TRBV5-4	NA	NA	TRBJ1-2	TGTGCCAGCAGCTTGGACAGGGAAAACTATGGCTACACCTTC	CASSLDRENYGYTF
TRBV2	TRBD1	NA	TRBJ2-1	TGTGCCAGCAGTGCGGGACAGGGGAACCTCTTC	CASSAGQGNLF
TRBV5-1	NA	NA	TRBJ2-2	TGCGCCAGCAGCTTGGGGCCAGGGACCGGGGAGCTGTTTTTT	CASSLGPGTGELFF
TRBV4-2	NA	once	TRBJ2-1	TGTGCCAGCAGCCAAGATCGTACCGGTGAGCAGTTCTTC	CASSQDRTGEQFF
TRBV20-1	NA	NA	TRBJ1-4	TGCAGTGCTAGAGCGGATGAAAAACTGTTTTTT	CSARADEKLFF
TRBV3-1/TRBV3-2	NA	few	TRBJ2-3	TGTGCCAGCAGCCTCTCACCTTCCACAGATACGCAGTATTTT	CASSLSPSTDTQYF
TRBV4-2	NA	NA	TRBJ2-3	TGTGCCAGCAGCCAAGATCGGGCAGGACGAAGCACAGATACGCAGTATTTT	CASSQDRAGRSTDTQYF
TRBV6-4	NA	NA	TRBJ2-2	TGTGCCAGCCGGGTCCCCGGGGAGCTGTTTTTT	CASRVPGELFF
TRBV6-5	NA	NA	TRBJ2-7	TGTGCCAGCAGTCCCGCCGGGGGCAGGGGAGAGCAGTACTTC	CASSPAGGRGEQYF
TRBV3-1/TRBV3-2	NA	NA	TRBJ1-2	TGTGCCAGCAGCCCAGGCTTTGGGTATGGCTACACCTTC	CASSPGFGYGYTF
TRBV7-9	NA	NA	TRBJ1-1	TGTGCCAGCAGCTTAGGGTCAGTGAACACTGAAGCTTTCTTT	CASSLGSVNTEAFF
TRBV5-1	TRBD1	NA	TRBJ1-1	TGCGCCAGCAGCCCTGGGGACAGGGGTTACCACCAGGATTTCTTT	CASSPGDRGYHQDFF
TRBV7-2	TRBD2	NA	TRBJ2-7	TGTGCCAGCAGCTCCCCTCGGGGGCCGACTAGCGGGCCCACCAACGAGCAGTACTTC	CASSSPRGPTSGPTNEQYF
TRBV11-2	NA	NA	TRBJ1-1	TGTGCCAGCAGCTTAGAACGATCCACTGAAGCTTTCTTT	CASSLERSTEAFF
TRBV6-5	TRBD1	NA	TRBJ1-5	TGTGCCAGCAGTACCCGACAGGGCCTGAAGGAGCCCCAGCATTTT	CASSTRQGLKEPQHF
TRBV7-2	NA	NA	TRBJ2-2	TGTGCCAGCAGCTTAAGCCAGTACACCGGGGAGCTGTTTTTT	CASSLSQYTGELFF
TRBV19	TRBD1	NA	TRBJ1-2	TGTGCCAGTAGTCCGCGCAGGGGGCAGAGGGGAGATGGCTACACCTTC	CASSPRRGQRGDGYTF
TRBV12-3/TRBV12-4	TRBD1	NA	TRBJ1-2	TGTGCCAGCAGTTTGGAAGGGGGCCGGGGCTACACCTTC	CASSLEGGRGYTF
TRBV6-1	NA	NA	TRBJ2-5	TGTGCCAGCAGTGAAAGTACAGGGTATCGGGAGACCCAGTACTTC	CASSESTGYRETQYF
TRBV7-9	NA	NA	TRBJ2-2	TGTGCCAGCAGCTCGATGACTGGGAGGACCGGGGAGCTGTTTTTT	CASSSMTGRTGELFF
TRBV18	TRBD1	NA	TRBJ1-6	TGTGCCAGCTCACCACCGGGACAGGGCCCTAATTCACCCCTCCACTTT	CASSPPGQGPNSPLHF
TRBV10-3	TRBD1	NA	TRBJ1-2	TGTGCCATCACCCCGGGACAGGGGAGTGGCTACACCTTC	CAITPGQGSGYTF
TRBV5-1	NA	once	TRBJ2-1	TGCGCCAGCAGCTTGGTAGGCCAGTTGCCCCTAAATGAGCAGTTCTTC	CASSLVGQLPLNEQFF
TRBV9	NA	NA	TRBJ2-7	TGTGCCAGCAGCCCCCAGGCGGCAGGGAGGAACGAGCAGTACTTC	CASSPQAAGRNEQYF
TRBV30	TRBD1	NA	TRBJ2-6	TGTGCCTGGAGTACAGGGGCTGGGGCCAACGTCCTGACTTTC	CAWSTGAGANVLTF
TRBV18	TRBD1	NA	TRBJ1-1	TGTGCCAGCTCACCAAGTCGCGGACAGGGCCCGTTCACTGAAGCTTTCTTT	CASSPSRGQGPFTEAFF
TRBV7-9	NA	once	TRBJ2-1	TGTGCCAGCAGCTTAGGCTTGGAGAGGGTCGATGAGCAGTTCTTC	CASSLGLERVDEQFF
TRBV19	TRBD1	NA	TRBJ1-6	TGTGCCAGTAGGGGACCGGACAGGGGGAAGGCTGGCGCCTATAATTCACCCCTCCACTTT	CASRGPDRGKAGAYNSPLHF